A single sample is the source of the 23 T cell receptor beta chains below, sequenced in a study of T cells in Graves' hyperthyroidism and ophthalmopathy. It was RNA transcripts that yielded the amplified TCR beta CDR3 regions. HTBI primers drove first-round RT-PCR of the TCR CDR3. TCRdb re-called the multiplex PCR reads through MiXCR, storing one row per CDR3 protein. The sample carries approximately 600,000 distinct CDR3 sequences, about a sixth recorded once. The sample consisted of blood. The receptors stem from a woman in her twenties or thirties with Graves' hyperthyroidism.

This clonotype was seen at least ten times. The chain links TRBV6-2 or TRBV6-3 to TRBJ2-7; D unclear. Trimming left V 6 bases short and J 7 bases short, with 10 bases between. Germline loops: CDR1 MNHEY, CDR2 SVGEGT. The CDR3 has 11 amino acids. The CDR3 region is CASSHGWEQYF. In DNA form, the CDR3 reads TGTGCCAGCAGCCACGGGTGGGAGCAGTACTTC.

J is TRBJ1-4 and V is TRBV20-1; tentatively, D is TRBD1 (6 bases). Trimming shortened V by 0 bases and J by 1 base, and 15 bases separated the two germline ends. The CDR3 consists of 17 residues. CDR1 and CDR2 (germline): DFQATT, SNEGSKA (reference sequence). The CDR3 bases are TGCAGTGCTAGAGATCTTGGAGGGGGGAAAACTAATGAAAAACTGTTTTTT. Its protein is CSARDLGGGKTNEKLFF.

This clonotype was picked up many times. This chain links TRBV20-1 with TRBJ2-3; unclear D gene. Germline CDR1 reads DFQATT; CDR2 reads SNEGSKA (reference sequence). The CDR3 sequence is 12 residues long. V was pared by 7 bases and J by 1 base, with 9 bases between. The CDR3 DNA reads TGCAGTGTCCGGACCGGCACAGATACGCAGTATTTT. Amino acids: CSVRTGTDTQYF.

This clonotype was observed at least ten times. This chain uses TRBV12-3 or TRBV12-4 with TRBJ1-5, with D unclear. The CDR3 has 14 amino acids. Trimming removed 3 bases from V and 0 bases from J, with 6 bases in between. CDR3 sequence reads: CASSLWDSNQPQHF. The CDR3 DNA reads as TGTGCCAGCAGTTTGTGGGATAGCAATCAGCCCCAGCATTTT.

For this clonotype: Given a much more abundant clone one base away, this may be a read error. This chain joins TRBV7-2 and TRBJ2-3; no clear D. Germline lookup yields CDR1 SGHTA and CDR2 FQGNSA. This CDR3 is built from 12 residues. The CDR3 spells CASSSPQDTHYF. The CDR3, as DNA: TGTGCCAGCAGCTCCCCCCAGGATACGCACTATTTT.

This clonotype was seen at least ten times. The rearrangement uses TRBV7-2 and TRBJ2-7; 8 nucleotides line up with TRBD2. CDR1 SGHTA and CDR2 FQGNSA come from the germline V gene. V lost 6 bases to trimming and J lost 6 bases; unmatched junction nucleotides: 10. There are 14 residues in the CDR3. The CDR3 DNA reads TGTGCCAGCAGGCTGGCGGGAGGTGGGCGCGAGCAGTACTTC. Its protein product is CASRLAGGGREQYF.

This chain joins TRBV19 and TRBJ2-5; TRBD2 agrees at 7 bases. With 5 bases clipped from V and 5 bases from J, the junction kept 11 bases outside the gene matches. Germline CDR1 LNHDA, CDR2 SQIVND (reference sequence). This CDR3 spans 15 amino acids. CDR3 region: CASSLLGGPVETQYF. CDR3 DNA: TGTGCCAGTAGTCTCTTGGGAGGGCCCGTGGAGACCCAGTACTTC. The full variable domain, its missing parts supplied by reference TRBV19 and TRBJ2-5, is DGGITQSPKYLFRKEGQNVTLSCEQNLNHDAMYWYRQDPGQGLRLIYYSQIVNDFQKGDIAEGYSVSREKKESFPLTVTSAQKNPTAFYLCASSLLGGPVETQYFGPGTRLLVL.

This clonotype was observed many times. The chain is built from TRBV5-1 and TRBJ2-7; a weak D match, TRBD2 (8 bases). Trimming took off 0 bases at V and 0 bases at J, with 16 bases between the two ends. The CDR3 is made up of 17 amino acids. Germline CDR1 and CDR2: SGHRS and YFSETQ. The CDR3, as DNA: TGCGCCAGCAGCTTGGCCCCGACAGGGACTAGCTCCTACGAGCAGTACTTC. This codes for CASSLAPTGTSSYEQYF.

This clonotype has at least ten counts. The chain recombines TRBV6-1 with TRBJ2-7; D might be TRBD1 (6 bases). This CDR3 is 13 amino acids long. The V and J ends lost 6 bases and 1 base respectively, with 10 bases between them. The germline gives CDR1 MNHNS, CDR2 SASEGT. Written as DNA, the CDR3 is TGTGCCAGCAGCCAAGGACAGTCCTACGAGCAGTACTTC. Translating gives CASSQGQSYEQYF.

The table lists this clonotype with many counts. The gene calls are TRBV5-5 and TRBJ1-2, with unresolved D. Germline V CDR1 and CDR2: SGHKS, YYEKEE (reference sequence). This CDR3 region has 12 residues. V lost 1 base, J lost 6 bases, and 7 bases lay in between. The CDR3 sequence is CASSLMWNGYTF. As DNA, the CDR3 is TGTGCCAGCAGCTTGATGTGGAATGGCTACACCTTC. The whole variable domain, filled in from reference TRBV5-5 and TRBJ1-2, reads DAGVTQSPTHLIKTRGQQVTLRCSPISGHKSVSWYQQVLGQGPQFIFQYYEKEERGRGNFPDRFSARQFPNYSSELNVNALLLGDSALYLCASSLMWNGYTFGSGTRLTVV.

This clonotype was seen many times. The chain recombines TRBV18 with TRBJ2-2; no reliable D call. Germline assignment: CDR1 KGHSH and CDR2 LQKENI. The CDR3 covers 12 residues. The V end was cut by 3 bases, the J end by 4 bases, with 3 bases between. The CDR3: CASSPRTGELFF. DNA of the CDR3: TGTGCCAGCTCACCGCGCACCGGGGAGCTGTTTTTT. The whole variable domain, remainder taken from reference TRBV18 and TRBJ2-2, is NAGVMQNPRHLVRRRGQEARLRCSPMKGHSHVYWYRQLPEEGLKFMVYLQKENIIDESGMPKERFSAEFPKEGPSILRIQQVVRGDSAAYFCASSPRTGELFFGEGSRLTVL.

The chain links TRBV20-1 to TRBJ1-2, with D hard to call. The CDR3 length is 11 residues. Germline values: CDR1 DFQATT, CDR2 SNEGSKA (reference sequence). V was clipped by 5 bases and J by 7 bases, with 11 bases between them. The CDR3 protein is CSAAGPFGYTF. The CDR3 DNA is TGCAGTGCTGCAGGCCCCTTTGGCTACACCTTC.

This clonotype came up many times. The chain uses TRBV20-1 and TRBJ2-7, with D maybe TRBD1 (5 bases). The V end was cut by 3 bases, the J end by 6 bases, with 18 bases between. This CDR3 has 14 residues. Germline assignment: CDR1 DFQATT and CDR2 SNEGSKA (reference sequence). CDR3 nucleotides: TGCAGTGCTAGGGAGTCAGGGTCCCCCTCCGAGCAGTACTTC. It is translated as CSARESGSPSEQYF.

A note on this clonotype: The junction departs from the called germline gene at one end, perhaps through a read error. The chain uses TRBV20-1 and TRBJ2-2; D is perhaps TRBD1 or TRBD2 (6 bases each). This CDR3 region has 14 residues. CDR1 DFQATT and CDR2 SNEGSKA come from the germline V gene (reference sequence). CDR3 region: CSAPTGGSGGELSF. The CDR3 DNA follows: TGCAGTGCTCCGACAGGTGGGAGTGGCGGGGAGCTGTCTTTT.

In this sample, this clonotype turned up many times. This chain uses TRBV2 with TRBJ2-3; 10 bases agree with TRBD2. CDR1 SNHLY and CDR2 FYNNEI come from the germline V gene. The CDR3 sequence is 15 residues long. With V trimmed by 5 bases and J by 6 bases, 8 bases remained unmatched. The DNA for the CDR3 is TGTGCCAGCAGTTCACTAGCGGGAAGGCGGGATACGCAGTATTTT. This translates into CASSSLAGRRDTQYF. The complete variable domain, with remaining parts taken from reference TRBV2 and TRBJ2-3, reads EPEVTQTPSHQVTQMGQEVILRCVPISNHLYFYWYRQILGQKVEFLVSFYNNEISEKSEIFDDQFSVERPDGSNFTLKIRSTKLEDSAMYFCASSSLAGRRDTQYFGPGTRLTVL.

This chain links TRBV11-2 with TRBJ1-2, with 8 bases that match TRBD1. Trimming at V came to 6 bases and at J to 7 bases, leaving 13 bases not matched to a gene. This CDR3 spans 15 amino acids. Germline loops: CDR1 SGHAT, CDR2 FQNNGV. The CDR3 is CASSDRAGGAGGYTF. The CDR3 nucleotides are TGTGCCAGCAGTGATCGGGCAGGGGGCGCCGGTGGCTACACCTTC.

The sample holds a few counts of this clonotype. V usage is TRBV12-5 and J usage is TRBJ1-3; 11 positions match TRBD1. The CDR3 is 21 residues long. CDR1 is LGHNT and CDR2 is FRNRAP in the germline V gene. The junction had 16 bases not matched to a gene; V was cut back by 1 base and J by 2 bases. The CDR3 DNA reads TGTGCTAGTGGTTTGGCTTTCTTTCGGACAGGGGGCCTTAGCCCTGGAAACACCATATATTTT. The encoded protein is CASGLAFFRTGGLSPGNTIYF.

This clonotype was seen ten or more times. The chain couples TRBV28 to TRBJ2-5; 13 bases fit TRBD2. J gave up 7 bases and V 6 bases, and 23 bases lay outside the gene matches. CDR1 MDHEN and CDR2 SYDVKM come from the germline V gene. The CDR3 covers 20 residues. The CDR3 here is CASRAVVGTSGARGPGTQYF. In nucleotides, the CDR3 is TGTGCCAGCAGAGCGGTTGTAGGGACTAGCGGGGCCCGAGGCCCAGGGACCCAGTACTTC. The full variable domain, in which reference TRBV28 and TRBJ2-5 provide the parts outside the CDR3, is DVKVTQSSRYLVKRTGEKVFLECVQDMDHENMFWYRQDPGLGLRLIYFSYDVKMKEKGDIPEGYSVSREKKERFSLILESASTNQTSMYLCASRAVVGTSGARGPGTQYFGPGTRLLVL.

The CDR3 loop is CSARERGTGAQPQHF. The DNA for the CDR3 is TGCAGTGCTAGAGAGAGGGGGACAGGGGCTCAGCCCCAGCATTTT. The V gene is TRBV20-1, the J gene TRBJ1-5; 10 bases are shared with TRBD1. The CDR3 contains 15 residues. Per the germline V gene, CDR1 is DFQATT and CDR2 is SNEGSKA (reference sequence). J lost 6 bases, V lost 0 bases, and 5 bases had no gene match.

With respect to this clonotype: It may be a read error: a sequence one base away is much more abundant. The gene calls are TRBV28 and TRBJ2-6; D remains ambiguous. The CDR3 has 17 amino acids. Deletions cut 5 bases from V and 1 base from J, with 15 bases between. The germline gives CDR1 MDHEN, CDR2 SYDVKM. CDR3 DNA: TGTGCCAGCAGTCTCAGTATTCCAGGATCTGGGGCCAACGTCCTGACTTTC. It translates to CASSLSIPGSGANVLTF.

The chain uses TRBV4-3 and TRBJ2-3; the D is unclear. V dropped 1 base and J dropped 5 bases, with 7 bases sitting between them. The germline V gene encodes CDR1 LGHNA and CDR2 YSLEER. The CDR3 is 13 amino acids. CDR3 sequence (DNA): TGCGCCAGCAGCCAAGTTGGGGAAGATACGCAGTATTTT. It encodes CASSQVGEDTQYF.

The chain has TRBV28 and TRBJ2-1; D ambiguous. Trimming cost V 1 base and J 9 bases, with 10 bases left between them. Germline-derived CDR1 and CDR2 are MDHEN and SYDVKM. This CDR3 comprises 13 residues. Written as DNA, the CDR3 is TGTGCCAGCAGTTTATTGCGGTCGGGTGAGCAGTTCTTC. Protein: CASSLLRSGEQFF. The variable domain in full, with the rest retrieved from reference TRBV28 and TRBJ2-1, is DVKVTQSSRYLVKRTGEKVFLECVQDMDHENMFWYRQDPGLGLRLIYFSYDVKMKEKGDIPEGYSVSREKKERFSLILESASTNQTSMYLCASSLLRSGEQFFGPGTRLTVL.

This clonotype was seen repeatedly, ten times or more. The CDR3: CSGTRGASGQDTDTQYF. CDR3 coding DNA: TGCAGCGGCACAAGAGGGGCTAGCGGGCAGGACACAGATACGCAGTATTTT. V usage is TRBV29-1 and J usage is TRBJ2-3; TRBD2 agrees at 8 bases. CDR3 length: 17 residues. Germline-derived CDR1 and CDR2 are SQVTM and ANQGSEA. Germline trimming cut 7 bases from V and 2 bases from J; bases unmatched to any gene: 17.